Listed below are T cell receptor beta chains from one sample, sequenced in a study of blood T cells in healthy people across ages. TCRdb recomputed calls from the 5' RACE reads with MiXCR, one row per CDR3 protein. Of some 1.7 million distinct CDR3 sequences detected, over 25% appear once; the ten largest clones hold about 7.7%. Sequenced sample: blood. The origin of the receptors is a woman in her thirties in good health. CDR3s include the opening cysteine and the closing phenylalanine or tryptophan. D genes are given only for firm matches. A row's size may be missing; if present it is once, few, many or a size class.

J gene,V gene,clone size,D gene,CDR3 DNA,CDR3 protein
TRBJ2-6,TRBV6-5,many,-,TGTGCCAGCAGTTACTCAGAGGCTGGGGCCAACGTCCTGACTTTC,CASSYSEAGANVLTF
TRBJ2-3,TRBV5-1,few,-,TGCGCCAGCAGCCTACCGACAGGTGGTAGCACAGATACGCAGTATTTT,CASSLPTGGSTDTQYF
TRBJ2-7,TRBV19,few,-,TGTGCCAGTAGTGGTGGGGGACGGGGGTCCTACGAGCAGTACTTC,CASSGGGRGSYEQYF
TRBJ1-1,TRBV27,-,-,TGTGCCAGCAGTTCTTTCGGTGGATTGAACACTGAAGCTTTCTTT,CASSSFGGLNTEAFF
TRBJ1-5,TRBV28,-,-,TGTGCCAGCAGGGTTTACGATCGCAGGGGAATTCAGCCCCAGCATTTT,CASRVYDRRGIQPQHF
TRBJ1-4,TRBV20-1,few,TRBD1,TGCAGTGCCAAAGGGACAGGGGGCACTAATGAAAAACTGTTTTTT,CSAKGTGGTNEKLFF
TRBJ1-6,TRBV5-5,-,-,TGTGCCAGCAGCTTGGACAGTTCACCCCTCCACTTT,CASSLDSSPLHF
TRBJ1-2,TRBV20-1,few,-,TGCAGTGCTAGACAAGGCTTTAACTATGGCTACACCTTC,CSARQGFNYGYTF
TRBJ1-4,TRBV7-2,-,-,TGTGCCAGCAGCTTGCAGGGAGGGGGAGCTGAAAAACTGTTTTTT,CASSLQGGGAEKLFF
TRBJ2-3,TRBV14,few,TRBD2,TGTGCCAGCAGCCAAGCGTCGTCGGGGGGTACGCAGTATTTT,CASSQASSGGTQYF
TRBJ2-3,TRBV5-1,-,TRBD2,TGCGCCAGCAATAGGGCGGGGGAGTCAGATACGCAGTATTTT,CASNRAGESDTQYF
TRBJ2-1,TRBV5-1,few,TRBD2,TGCGCCAGCAGCTTATACAGCGGGGGGATCTACGAGCAGTTCTTC,CASSLYSGGIYEQFF
TRBJ1-2,TRBV9,few,-,TGTGCCAGCAGCAGGCCCCTAGGGGCAGGGGACGACTATGGCTACACCTTC,CASSRPLGAGDDYGYTF
TRBJ1-2,TRBV29-1,-,-,TGCAGCGTTCCCCCGGACAGACCGAACTATGGCTACACCTTC,CSVPPDRPNYGYTF
TRBJ2-5,TRBV24-1,few,TRBD1,TGTGCCCCCGCGCGGGACAGGGCTCAAGAGACCCAGTACTTC,CAPARDRAQETQYF
TRBJ2-6,TRBV20-1,-,-,TGCAGTGCCCCTAGGGGGGCCGGGGCCAACGTCCCGACTTTC,CSAPRGAGANVPTF
TRBJ2-1,TRBV30,few,TRBD2,TGTGCCTGGAGTGTTACTAGCGGGGGAAACAATGAGCAGTTCTTC,CAWSVTSGGNNEQFF
TRBJ1-1,TRBV20-1,-,-,TGCAGTGCTAGTCGGGACGCCCGGGGCACTGAAGCTTTCTTT,CSASRDARGTEAFF
TRBJ1-2,TRBV5-6,-,-,TGTGCCAGCAGCTTGAGGGGAGGGGCGACCCCTAACTATGGCTACACCTTC,CASSLRGGATPNYGYTF
TRBJ2-3,TRBV20-1,-,TRBD1,TGCAGTGCTAGAGCCTCCGGGACAGCGCCAGATACGCAGTATTTT,CSARASGTAPDTQYF
TRBJ2-3,TRBV19,-,-,TGTGCCACAATGGTCCAGGCTAGCACAGATCCGCAGTATTTT,CATMVQASTDPQYF
TRBJ2-7,TRBV12-3/TRBV12-4,-,TRBD1,TGTGCCAGCAGTCGGACAGGGGGCGCGCTTGAAGGCTCCTACGAGCAGTACTTC,CASSRTGGALEGSYEQYF
TRBJ2-5,TRBV29-1,many,TRBD1,TGCAGCTTCCGGGACAGGGTTGAGACCCAGTACTTC,CSFRDRVETQYF
TRBJ2-7,TRBV11-3,many,TRBD1,TGTGCCAGCAGCCTAGGGGGCTCTAGGTCCTACGAGCAGTACTTC,CASSLGGSRSYEQYF
TRBJ2-5,TRBV10-3,-,-,TGTGCCATCAGGGATTCGACTAGGGGGGAGACCCAGTACTTC,CAIRDSTRGETQYF
TRBJ2-1,TRBV4-1,-,-,TGCGCCAGCAGCCAAGAAGAGTCCCCTGGGGATAAGCAGTTCTTC,CASSQEESPGDKQFF
TRBJ2-1,TRBV28,-,-,TGTGCCAGCAGTCCCCGACAGCTCAAGTACAATGAGCAGTTCTTC,CASSPRQLKYNEQFF